This passage covers 17 T cell receptor beta chains from one sample sequenced in a study of naive and memory T cell subsets. Whole-study findings and limits: Especially in CD8 cells, naive repertoires contained a few larger clonotypes, possibly CD45RA-re-expressing memory cells.

An equimolar mix of two oligonucleotides served as the beta constant-region primer for TRBC1 and TRBC2. Four rounds of PCR amplified the ligated cDNA using nested alpha and beta constant-region primers plus SP2. From the UMI-ligation and nested PCR reads, TCRdb called clonotypes with MiXCR, one entry per CDR3 protein. The repertoire holds 120,000 to 150,000 distinct CDR3 sequences, with more than 15% as singletons. Their target antigens are unknown. Sequences were obtained from naive CD8+ T cells from blood. The receptors stem from a human donor in good health.

The chain recombines TRBV27 with TRBJ2-3; TRBD2 might be the D (6 bases). V was shortened by 2 bases and J by 2 bases, with 11 bases between the two germline ends. This CDR3 contains 15 residues. CDR1 is MNHEY and CDR2 is SMNVEV in the germline V gene (reference sequence). CDR3 sequence (DNA): TGTGCCAGCAGTTTACAGCGGGCATCCACAGATACGCAGTATTTT. It yields the protein CASSLQRASTDTQYF.

The V call is TRBV27, the J call TRBJ2-3; D gene ambiguous. V lost 0 bases and J lost 1, with 11 bases in between. The germline gives CDR1 MNHEY, CDR2 SMNVEV (reference sequence). The CDR3 loop spans 16 amino acids. The CDR3 loop reads CASSLSAYFGTDTQYF. DNA of the CDR3: TGTGCCAGCAGTTTATCCGCCTACTTCGGCACAGATACGCAGTATTTT.

There are a few counts of this clonotype. The chain carries TRBV6-5 and TRBJ2-1, with 9 nucleotides matching TRBD1. CDR1 is MNHEY, CDR2 SVGAGI, per germline. The CDR3 consists of 15 residues. The V segment lost 6 bases and the J segment 3 bases; nucleotides outside the gene matches: 6. CDR3 sequence: CASSPGQGFYNEQFF. The CDR3 DNA reads as TGTGCCAGCAGCCCGGGACAGGGCTTCTACAATGAGCAGTTCTTC.

This clonotype was observed a handful of times. CDR3 coding DNA: TGTGCCAGCAGTTACCTGCGGGACACTAATCAGCCCCAGCATTTT. Protein: CASSYLRDTNQPQHF. The chain links TRBV28 to TRBJ1-5, with D possibly matching TRBD1 (6 bases). This CDR3 region has 15 residues. Germline loops: CDR1 MDHEN, CDR2 SYDVKM. Deletions cut 4 bases from V and 4 bases from J, with 14 bases between.

The chain carries TRBV28 and TRBJ2-3; D possibly corresponds to TRBD2 (6 bases). Germline V gives CDR1 MDHEN, CDR2 SYDVKM. The V gene lost 1 base and the J gene lost 4 bases, with 9 bases spanning the gap. This CDR3 region has 14 residues. CDR3 coding DNA: TGTGCCAGCAGTTTATTCAGGGAGGCAGATACGCAGTATTTT. Protein: CASSLFREADTQYF.

The chain employs TRBV11-2 and TRBJ2-7, with TRBD2 identical over 10 bases. Per the germline V gene, CDR1 is SGHAT and CDR2 is FQNNGV. The CDR3 runs to 16 residues. The trim removed 5 bases at V and 3 bases at J, leaving 10 bases unmatched. The CDR3 DNA is TGTGCCAGCAGCGTGGGTCGGACTAGCGGTTACTACGAGCAGTACTTC. The encoded protein is CASSVGRTSGYYEQYF.

V is TRBV12-3 or TRBV12-4 and J is TRBJ2-1, with no clear D. Trimming shortened V by 6 bases and J by 2 bases, and 8 bases separated the two germline ends. The CDR3 is 13 amino acids. CDR3 sequence (DNA): TGTGCCAGCAGCCCCGACCCCTACAATGAGCAGTTCTTC. Translation: CASSPDPYNEQFF.

As concerns this clonotype: One end of the junction is discordant with germline, which a read error may explain. The rearrangement links TRBV2 to TRBJ2-7; the D gene is possibly TRBD2 (5 bases). Germline values: CDR1 SNHLY, CDR2 FYNNEI. The CDR3 runs 15 residues. The CDR3 here is CASSIERSPSHEQYF. The DNA of the CDR3 is TGTGCCAGCAGTATTGAGCGGAGTCCCTCCCACGAGCAGTACTTC.

The V and J genes are TRBV3-1 and TRBJ2-7; 16 nucleotides line up with TRBD2. Germline assignment: CDR1 LGHDT and CDR2 YNNKEL (reference sequence). The V gene end was trimmed by 0 bases and the J gene end by 3 bases; junction bases not matched to a gene: 8. The CDR3 is 19 residues long. The CDR3 protein is CASSQDGTSGRAAIYEQYF. CDR3 nucleotides: TGTGCCAGCAGCCAAGACGGGACTAGCGGGAGGGCCGCAATCTACGAGCAGTACTTC.

This clonotype was counted between two and nine times. This sequence joins TRBV6-1 and TRBJ2-7, with D perhaps TRBD2 (5 bases). CDR3 length equals 11 residues. V was pared by 9 bases and J by 5 bases, with 11 bases between. Germline values: CDR1 MNHNS, CDR2 SASEGT. The CDR3: CASPNGNEQYF. In DNA, the CDR3 is TGTGCCAGTCCGAACGGGAACGAGCAGTACTTC.

V usage is TRBV5-4 and J usage is TRBJ1-6; D uncertain. Germline V gene data show CDR1 as SGHNT and CDR2 as YYREEE (reference sequence). There are 15 residues in the CDR3. V shed 1 base and J shed 3 bases, with 8 bases lying between them. The CDR3 DNA reads as TGTGCCAGCAGCTTGTACGGAAACTATAATTCACCCCTCCACTTT. Amino acids: CASSLYGNYNSPLHF.

This sequence joins TRBV10-3 and TRBJ2-7; the D gene is possibly TRBD1 (5 bases). The CDR3 has 13 residues. Trimming shortened V by 7 bases and J by 5 bases, and 15 bases separated the two germline ends. CDR1 and CDR2 (germline): ENHRY, SYGVKD. The DNA of the CDR3 is TGTGCCATCACAGAGGAACAGGCGGACGAGCAGTACTTC. Protein product: CAITEEQADEQYF.

V and J are TRBV12-3 or TRBV12-4 and TRBJ2-7; a weak D match, TRBD1 (5 bases). V was pared by 1 base and J by 3 bases, with 10 bases between. CDR3 length: 14 residues. CDR3 sequence: CASSLVQVSYEQYF. The CDR3 DNA reads as TGTGCCAGCAGTTTAGTACAGGTCAGCTACGAGCAGTACTTC.

This sequence joins TRBV6-1 and TRBJ2-7, with a possible D match to TRBD2 (5 bases). V lost 0 bases and J lost 0, with 6 bases in between. The CDR3 runs 14 residues. The germline CDR1 and CDR2 sequences are MNHNS and SASEGT. This CDR3 reads CASSEAGSSYEQYF. In DNA form, the CDR3 reads TGTGCCAGCAGTGAAGCTGGGAGCTCCTACGAGCAGTACTTC.

This clonotype came up a few times. V and J are TRBV27 and TRBJ1-2; D is unresolved. V lost 7 bases and J 0 bases, leaving 15 bases between the germline ends. The CDR3 sequence is 15 residues long. From germline, CDR1 is MNHEY and CDR2 SMNVEV (reference sequence). CDR3: CASMVAGTANYGYTF. For the CDR3, the DNA is TGTGCCAGCATGGTGGCAGGTACAGCTAACTATGGCTACACCTTC.

This clonotype was picked up a small number of times. The chain employs TRBV6-2 or TRBV6-3 and TRBJ2-5, with D tentatively TRBD2 (5 bases). Between the trimmed V and J ends, which lost 5 bases and 2 bases, there was a span of 18 bases. The germline V gene encodes CDR1 MNHEY and CDR2 SVGEGT. The CDR3 has 16 residues. The CDR3 sequence: CASSDLPLAEQETQYF. The DNA of the CDR3 is TGTGCCAGCAGTGACCTCCCGCTAGCTGAACAAGAGACCCAGTACTTC.

The genes are TRBV7-2 and TRBJ2-3, with 7 nucleotides matching TRBD1. The germline CDR1 and CDR2 sequences are SGHTA and FQGNSA. V was clipped by 5 bases and J by 2 bases; unmatched bases: 13. CDR3 length: 17 amino acids. CDR3 amino acids: CASSGRYRQGYTDTQYF. DNA for the CDR3: TGTGCCAGCAGCGGCCGATACCGACAGGGCTACACAGATACGCAGTATTTT. Together with reference TRBV7-2 and TRBJ2-3, the CDR3 gives the full variable domain: GAGVSQSPSNKVTEKGKDVELRCDPISGHTALYWYRQSLGQGLEFLIYFQGNSAPDKSGLPSDRFSAERTGGSVSTLTIQRTQQEDSAVYLCASSGRYRQGYTDTQYFGPGTRLTVL.